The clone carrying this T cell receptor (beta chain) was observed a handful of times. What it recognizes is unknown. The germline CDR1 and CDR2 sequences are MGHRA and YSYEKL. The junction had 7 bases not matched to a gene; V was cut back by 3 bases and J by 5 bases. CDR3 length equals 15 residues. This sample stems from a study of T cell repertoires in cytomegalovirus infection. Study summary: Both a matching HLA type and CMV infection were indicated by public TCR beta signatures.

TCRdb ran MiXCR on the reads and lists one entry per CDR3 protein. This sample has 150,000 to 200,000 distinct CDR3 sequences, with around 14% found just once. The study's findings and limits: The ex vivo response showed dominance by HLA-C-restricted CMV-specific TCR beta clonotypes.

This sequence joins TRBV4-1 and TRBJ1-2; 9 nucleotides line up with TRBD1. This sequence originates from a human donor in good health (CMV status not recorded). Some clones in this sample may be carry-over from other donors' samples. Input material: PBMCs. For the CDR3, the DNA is TGCGCCAGCAGCCACCCGGGACAGGGAATTTATGGCTACACCTTC. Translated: CASSHPGQGIYGYTF.